This T cell receptor (beta chain) was profiled in a study of cytomegalovirus exposure and HLA in healthy donors. General study findings and limits: Several of the most significant clusters appeared, in a later analysis, to be linked to common viral pathogens. An analysis was carried out later, and it reportedly showed fewer N-insertions in an Asian-associated ancestry cluster than the roughly 670-donor mean.

This CDR3 has 14 amino acids. The V segment lost 11 bases and the J segment 5 bases; nucleotides outside the gene matches: 13. Germline CDR1 and CDR2: MDHEN and SYDVKM. With 60 Vbeta and 13 Jbeta primers, the PCR was carried out. Per the original methods: An analysis performed later counted about 80 million unique TCR beta chains (roughly 11 million of them shared). Clones were sequenced by immunoSEQ multiplex PCR, and TCRdb holds only the in-frame ones, with some missing. That table is the source of V, J and clone size, and D and trimming were worked out from the DNA. The sample gives fewer than 150,000 clones, roughly 71% of which show up once; about 8% is in the top ten. This clone was detected only once. What it binds is unknown.

Sequenced: PBMCs. J is TRBJ1-1 and V is TRBV28; 8 bases map to TRBD1. This TCR was sampled from a man aged 18 to 29 in good health and CMV-seropositive. The CDR3: CALVGQGANTEAFF. As DNA, the CDR3 is TGTGCCCTGGTGGGTCAGGGGGCGAATACTGAAGCTTTCTTT.